This T cell receptor beta chain was documented in a study of cytomegalovirus exposure and HLA in healthy donors. At the level of the study: T cells numbering about 200 million yielded fewer than 140 million unique TCR beta sequences in an earlier analysis. Broader study findings: Most CMV-associated TCR beta chains were later found to appear HLA-restricted.

PCR involved 60 Vbeta and 13 Jbeta primers. Methods used by the authors: Roughly 81 million unique TCR beta chains, 9 million to 14 million shared, were counted in a later analysis. Some clones are missing from TCRdb's copy, which holds only in-frame ones; the method was immunoSEQ multiplex PCR. From that table come the V and J calls and clone size; the DNA was used to work out D and trimming. The table records about 150,000 clones, about three quarters of them present only once. To note about this clone: Its target is unknown.

This clonotype was obtained from a woman aged 50 to 65 in good health and CMV-seropositive. Sequencing was performed on PBMCs.

In DNA form, the CDR3 reads TGTGCCAGCAGCCGTTTAGACAGGGGGGCGAACAATGAGCAGTTCTTC. Its translation: CASSRLDRGANNEQFF. This chain uses TRBV14 with TRBJ2-1; 9 bases fit TRBD1. V lost 4 bases, J lost 5 bases, and 9 bases stayed unmatched. CDR1 and CDR2 from the germline V gene are SGHDN and FVKESK. There are 16 residues in the CDR3. The complete variable domain, with remaining parts taken from reference TRBV14 and TRBJ2-1, reads EAGVTQFPSHSVIEKGQTVTLRCDPISGHDNLYWYRRVMGKEIKFLLHFVKESKQDESGMPNNRFLAERTGGTYSTLKVQPAELEDSGVYFCASSRLDRGANNEQFFGPGTRLTVL.